The present T cell receptor beta chain was sequenced within a study of OX40 agonist ivuxolimab in advanced cancers. The study, taken as a whole, reports: At doses 0.1 to 3.0 mg/kg, CD4+ and CD8+ clones expanded.

Notes on this clone: Its specificity is unknown.

V was cut by 1 base and J by 1 base, with 5 bases left in between. The germline V gene encodes CDR1 SGHTA and CDR2 FQGTGA. CDR3 length: 15 amino acids. The timepoints at which blood was sampled were baseline, cycle 4 day 1, and cycle 7 day 1. The table came from immunoSEQ multiplex PCR; TCRdb's copy has only in-frame clones and leaves some out. The sample lists tens of thousands of clones; over 75% were seen once. The sequence was obtained from an adult with an advanced solid tumor such as melanoma, head and neck, liver or kidney cancer. This chain joins TRBV7-3 and TRBJ2-6, with D unclear. The sequences come from CD4+ or CD8+ T cells sorted from blood, collected in a trial of the OX40 agonist ivuxolimab. CDR3 sequence reads: CASSLRGSGANVLTF. As DNA, the CDR3 is TGTGCCAGCAGCTTAAGGGGTTCTGGGGCCAACGTCCTGACTTTC.